The clone carrying this TCR beta chain was seen ten or more times. The antigen is undetermined. This sample was taken from a study of Graves' ophthalmopathy and Graves' hyperthyroidism. The germline V gene encodes CDR1 SQVTM and CDR2 ANQGSEA. This CDR3 is 12 amino acids long. Trimming took off 7 bases at V and 1 base at J, with 10 bases between the two ends. CDR3 regions of TCR beta were amplified from RNA transcripts. Amplification began with first-round RT-PCR using HTBI primers, then second-round multiplex PCR was performed. TCRdb itself ran the multiplex PCR reads through MiXCR, one entry per CDR3 protein. The table lists roughly 1.1 million distinct CDR3 sequences, less than 45% of them singletons. General observations from the study: From stable hyperthyroidism, ophthalmopathy was separated by a 13-signature model with around 90% sensitivity and more than 75% specificity.

The V gene is TRBV29-1, the J gene TRBJ2-5; maybe TRBD1 (5 bases). The source is an adult man with Graves' hyperthyroidism. Sequencing was performed on peripheral blood or thyroid tissue (not recorded which). CDR3 protein: CSGSGFQETQYF. In DNA form, the CDR3 reads TGCAGCGGTTCAGGGTTCCAAGAGACCCAGTACTTC.